This TCR beta chain was identified in a study of T cells in Graves' hyperthyroidism and ophthalmopathy. Study information: Peripheral blood was obtained at initial diagnosis, preceding any treatment.

PBMCs were sourced from less than 12 ml fresh peripheral blood. Note on this clonotype: Its antigen is not known.

What was amplified from RNA transcripts were TCR beta CDR3 regions. The HTBI primer set served for first-round RT-PCR of the TCR CDR3. TCRdb used MiXCR to reprocess the multiplex PCR reads, holding one entry per CDR3 protein. The table includes more than 450,000 distinct CDR3 sequences, about 20% detected once. The CDR3 extends over 15 amino acids. V shed 4 bases and J 3 bases; nucleotides not matched to a gene: 7. Germline CDR1 SGHRS, CDR2 YFSETQ. General observations from the study: Researchers found most expanded thyroid clonotypes above 0.001 in blood as well. Ophthalmopathy was model-predicted a median about 6.7 months pre-onset.

The chain carries TRBV5-1 and TRBJ1-2; 9 nucleotides agree with TRBD1. Sequenced input: blood. The TCR sequence derives from a man aged 35 to 55 with Graves' ophthalmopathy. The CDR3 bases are TGCGCCAGCAGCGGGAAACAGGGGGCAGACTATGGCTACACCTTC. Its protein is CASSGKQGADYGYTF.